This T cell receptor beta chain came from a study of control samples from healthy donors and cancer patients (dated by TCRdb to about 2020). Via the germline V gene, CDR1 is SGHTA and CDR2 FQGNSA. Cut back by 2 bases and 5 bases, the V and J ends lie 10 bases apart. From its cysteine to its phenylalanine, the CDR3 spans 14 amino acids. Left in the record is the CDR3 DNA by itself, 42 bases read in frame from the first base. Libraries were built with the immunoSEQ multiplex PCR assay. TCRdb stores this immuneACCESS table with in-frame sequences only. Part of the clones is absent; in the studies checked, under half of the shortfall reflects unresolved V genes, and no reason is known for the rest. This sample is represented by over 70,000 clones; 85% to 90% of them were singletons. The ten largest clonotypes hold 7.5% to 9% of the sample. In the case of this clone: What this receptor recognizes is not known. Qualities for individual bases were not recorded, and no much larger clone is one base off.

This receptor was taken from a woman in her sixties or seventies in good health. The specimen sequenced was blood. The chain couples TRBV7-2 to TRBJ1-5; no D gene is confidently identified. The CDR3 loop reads CASSLPGRDQPQHF. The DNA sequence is TGTGCCAGCAGCTTACCCGGACGGGATCAGCCCCAGCATTTT.